The source of this TCR beta chain is a study of regulatory T cells in long-lasting Graves disease. General study findings and limits: Persistent disease was associated with favored TRBV28 usage and with favored use of TRBJ1-2 and TRBJ2-5.

Time point denoted: newly diagnosed GD, antithyroid drugs for less than 3 months. PBMC-extracted RNA yielded the TCR library. This clonotype was observed at least ten times. Its antigen is not identified. Germline CDR1 SGHAT, CDR2 FQDESV (reference sequence). The length of the CDR3 is 18 residues. Trimming pared 5 bases from V and 3 bases from J, leaving 25 bases between. Both iRepertoire HTBI primers and Arm-PCR of CDR3 regions were used to build the TCR beta libraries. Using its own MiXCR run on the multiplex PCR reads, TCRdb lists one record per CDR3 protein. The profile shows a few hundred thousand distinct CDR3 sequences, around 15% of them singletons. A further study also used this sample, focusing on T cells in Graves' hyperthyroidism and ophthalmopathy. That work adds: The HTBI primer set was used in a first-round RT-PCR of the TCR CDR3.

Sequencing was performed on peripheral blood mononuclear cells (PBMCs), taken at new diagnosis, from a patient treated with antithyroid drugs. The clonotype comes from a woman in her forties or fifties with Graves disease. The chain carries TRBV11-1 and TRBJ1-1; TRBD1 might be the D (5 bases). The CDR3 region is CASSQRVRGPRMDTEAFF. In DNA form, the CDR3 reads TGTGCCAGCAGCCAGAGGGTGAGGGGACCCAGAATGGACACTGAAGCTTTCTTT.